The source of this T cell receptor beta chain is a study of cytomegalovirus exposure and HLA in healthy donors. A multiplex PCR was run with 60 Vbeta primers and 13 Jbeta primers. Some clones are missing from TCRdb's copy, which holds only in-frame ones; the method was immunoSEQ multiplex PCR. The sample lists around 91,000 clones, around four fifths occurring once. The study's findings and limits: A previous analysis found most TCR beta V segments productive roughly 87% or roughly 30% of the time. The study had only CMV serostatus as immune exposure information. The study put about 180 TCR beta chains on its list as cytomegalovirus-associated. Researchers reportedly found TCR beta sequences accurately predicted most subjects' HLA-A and HLA-B alleles.

A word on this clone: Its antigen is unknown.

The V gene's germline CDR1 is MNHEY and CDR2 SMNVEV (reference sequence). The CDR3 spans 14 residues. V lost 4 bases and J lost 1, with 11 bases in between. The origin of this receptor is a male donor in good health and CMV-seropositive. The chain links TRBV27 to TRBJ2-7; weak D call: TRBD1 (5 bases). The sequenced sample consisted of PBMCs. CDR3 DNA: TGTGCCAGCAGTTCGTTGGGGCCGTCCTACGAGCAGTACTTC. Amino acids: CASSSLGPSYEQYF.